Listed below are T cell receptor beta chains from one sample, sequenced in a study of cytomegalovirus exposure and HLA in healthy donors. Some clones are missing from TCRdb's copy, which holds only in-frame ones; the method was immunoSEQ multiplex PCR. The sample holds roughly 100,000 clones, roughly 82% seen once. Sequenced: PBMCs. Receptors originate from a young man in good health and CMV-seropositive. Each CDR3 is given without its conserved first and last residue.

13	TRBV30	AWSAQQGAADTQY
11	TRBV2	ARKRTVNTEAF
11	TRBV5-4	ASSLVSEETQY
13	TRBV29-1	SVSSGRDNSDEQF
13	TRBV9	ASSVGLARDNEQF
12	TRBV2	ASSRSLRNTEAF
15	TRBV7-8	ASSLVGQRGVMYEQY
15	TRBV7-6	ASSPIGRGILGAEAF
12	TRBV7-9	ASSLGGSATFLD
12	TRBV5-1	ASSLAGGTEAGV
13	TRBV27	ASRGRWGGLKTQY
13	TRBV5-4	ASSPAARANNEQF
14	TRBV9	ASSQPEGRGHNEQF
14	TRBV23-1	ASGWGHPRRVYGYT
13	TRBV25-1	ASSGVTSEKVEQF
10	TRBV28	ASSLAVETQY
13	TRBV18	ASSPSGFPTYEQY
17	TRBV5-5	ASSLVETAGTGERNEQF
13	TRBV18	ASSPTRDRAYEQY
14	TRBV7-8	ASSTMTAISGNTIY
14	TRBV25-1	ASSEFQGAVNSPLH
13	TRBV29-1	SVAPMGGGAGGYT
12	TRBV9	ASSVAIGANVLT
16	TRBV9	ASSVEARTGILHNEQF
11	TRBV4-3	ASSQRGGREAF
11	TRBV5-1	ASSLGTADGYT
13	TRBV5-1	ASSLQTSGANEQY
14	TRBV15	ATSPQTVANTGELF
14	TRBV6-6	ASSSRADRRSYEQY
12	TRBV27	ASSLRQANYGYT
12	TRBV6-5	ASSPGNSGNTIY